This T cell receptor (beta chain) was sequenced during a study of T cell clones after liver transplantation. Sequencing was performed with immunoSEQ multiplex PCR; in TCRdb, only in-frame clones are kept and a portion is missing. In the table there are more than 95,000 clones, 80% to 85% of which are singletons. This CDR3 spans 13 amino acids. With 8 bases removed from V and 0 bases from J, the gap between germline ends came to 10 bases. Germline values: CDR1 LNHDA, CDR2 SQIVND (reference sequence). This TCR came from a human donor who received a liver transplant. The rearrangement uses TRBV19 and TRBJ1-1; perhaps TRBD1 as D (6 bases). The specimen comprised CD4+ T cells from blood, sampled before liver transplant. The CDR3 DNA follows: TGTGCCAGTTCGACAGGCATGAACACTGAAGCTTTCTTT. Residues: CASSTGMNTEAFF.